This T cell receptor beta chain was observed in a study of T cells in Graves' hyperthyroidism and ophthalmopathy. Overall study findings and caveats: The model identified upcoming ophthalmopathy a median approximately 6.5 months ahead of onset. Blood also contained most expanded thyroid clonotypes above 0.001.

RNA transcripts were the template for amplifying TCR beta CDR3 regions. RT-PCR in the first round (using the HTBI primer set) targeted the TCR CDR3. From the multiplex PCR reads, TCRdb called clonotypes with MiXCR, one entry per CDR3 protein. The table has about 250,000 distinct CDR3 sequences, approximately 23% seen once; the top ten hold about a third. Subjects with ophthalmopathy showed a Clinical Activity Score no lower than 3, a NOSPECS grade no lower than 4, and a duration shorter than 3 months. Diagnostic assessment was based on clinical symptoms, serum thyroxine and TRAb, thyroid ultrasound and orbital computed tomography. Points on this clonotype: What it binds is unknown.

The V segment lost 7 bases and the J segment 7 bases; nucleotides outside the gene matches: 10. The germline V gene encodes CDR1 MDHEN and CDR2 SYDVKM. The CDR3 runs to 14 residues. The sequence was obtained from a woman between 40 and 50 years old with Graves' ophthalmopathy. The chain uses TRBV28 and TRBJ2-7; TRBD2 matches at 10 bases. Sequencing used blood. CDR3 DNA: TGTGCCAGCACCCCGGGGACTAGCGCCCTGGAGCAGTACTTC. Amino acids: CASTPGTSALEQYF.